Shown below are 27 T cell receptor beta chains from a single sample sequenced in a study of response to subunit inactivated influenza vaccine. TCRdb independently ran MiXCR on the RT-PCR reads; one entry per CDR3 protein. The repertoire includes around 180,000 distinct CDR3 sequences, 9.2% of them detected once, and about a tenth sits in the top ten. The material was non-naive T cells sorted from PBMCs, obtained on the day of vaccination. The receptors derive from a man aged 50 to 59 who received an inactivated influenza vaccine.

There are a few counts of this clonotype. Just one base apart from a much larger clone, this may be a read error. The genes are TRBV10-2 and TRBJ2-2, with D hard to call. Germline V gives CDR1 WSHSY, CDR2 SAAADI. V was pared by 7 bases and J by 0 bases, with 3 bases between. CDR3 length: 12 amino acids. The CDR3 loop reads CASTSNTGELFF. The CDR3 DNA sequence: TGCGCCAGCACTTCGAACACCGGGGAGCTGTTTTTT.

The chain recombines TRBV29-1 with TRBJ2-5; 12 bases line up with TRBD2. V lost 6 bases to trimming and J lost 5 bases; unmatched junction nucleotides: 4. Germline V CDR1 and CDR2: SQVTM, ANQGSEA. This CDR3 has 13 residues. Here the CDR3 reads CSVGTSGFETQYF. For the CDR3, the DNA is TGCAGCGTGGGGACTAGCGGGTTTGAGACCCAGTACTTC.

This clonotype was picked up one time. The chain couples TRBV11-2 to TRBJ2-5, with D perhaps TRBD1 or TRBD2 (5 bases each). Germline lookup yields CDR1 SGHAT and CDR2 FQNNGV. Trimming took off 5 bases at V and 2 bases at J, with 12 bases between the two ends. The CDR3 is 14 residues long. The CDR3 is CASSARDGQETQYF. CDR3 coding DNA: TGTGCCAGCAGCGCTCGGGACGGACAAGAGACCCAGTACTTC.

This clonotype was detected a few times. The chain uses TRBV5-5 and TRBJ2-7; D is perhaps TRBD2 (5 bases). The CDR3 is made up of 15 amino acids. Germline CDR1 SGHKS, CDR2 YYEKEE (reference sequence). Trimming took 2 bases from V and 2 from J, leaving 14 bases between them. The chain's CDR3 is CASSFGVALTYEQYF. CDR3 coding DNA: TGTGCCAGCAGCTTTGGGGTAGCGCTTACCTACGAGCAGTACTTC.

This clonotype was recorded many times. The chain couples TRBV5-1 to TRBJ2-3, with a weak D call TRBD2 (6 bases). The V and J ends lost 1 base and 5 bases respectively, with 11 bases between them. CDR3 length: 14 residues. Germline CDR1 and CDR2: SGHRS and YFSETQ. In nucleotides, the CDR3 is TGCGCCAGCAGCTTGTCGGGGGTTGTAGATACGCAGTATTTT. Translating gives CASSLSGVVDTQYF.

At least ten counts were recorded for this clonotype. The V gene is TRBV12-3 or TRBV12-4, the J gene TRBJ1-2; D perhaps matches TRBD1 (6 bases). The V end was cut by 7 bases, the J end by 6 bases, with 21 bases between. The CDR3 sequence is 15 residues long. The CDR3 spells CASTLRQDLIDGYTF. The CDR3 region has the DNA TGTGCCAGCACCCTTAGACAGGACCTTATCGATGGCTACACCTTC.

The sample holds a few counts of this clonotype. The rearrangement joins TRBV20-1 to TRBJ2-3; D uncertain. The germline V gene has CDR1 DFQATT and CDR2 SNEGSKA (reference sequence). The CDR3 totals 13 residues. Trimming shortened V by 0 bases and J by 8 bases, and 12 bases separated the two germline ends. CDR3 amino acids: CSARDSFVLTQYF. CDR3 bases: TGCAGTGCTAGAGACTCCTTTGTCCTTACGCAGTATTTT.

In this sample, this clonotype turned up many times. This rearrangement joins TRBV6-1 to TRBJ2-5; 7 nucleotides line up with TRBD2. Germline trimming cut 6 bases from V and 4 bases from J; bases unmatched to any gene: 11. The CDR3 runs 15 residues. CDR1 and CDR2 from the germline V gene are MNHNS and SASEGT. The CDR3 sequence is CASSRGLVTLETQYF. CDR3 nucleotide sequence: TGTGCCAGCAGCCGCGGACTAGTAACCTTAGAGACCCAGTACTTC.

The sample holds many counts of this clonotype. V usage is TRBV6-1 and J usage is TRBJ2-7; the match to TRBD1 covers 9 bases. CDR3 length: 14 amino acids. J lost 3 bases, V lost 7 bases, and 7 bases had no gene match. The germline gives CDR1 MNHNS, CDR2 SASEGT. The CDR3 spells CASNGGQGGYEQYF. The CDR3 DNA is TGTGCCAGCAACGGGGGACAGGGAGGCTACGAGCAGTACTTC.

This clonotype was counted a few times. V usage is TRBV6-1 and J usage is TRBJ2-7; 8 positions agree with TRBD2. J gave up 4 bases and V 1 base, and 6 bases lay outside the gene matches. CDR1 is MNHNS and CDR2 is SASEGT in the germline V gene. CDR3 size: 15 residues. The CDR3 nucleotides read TGTGCCAGCAGTGAAGGCAGCGGGGGTCTATACGAGCAGTACTTC. Its translation: CASSEGSGGLYEQYF.

This clonotype was seen a handful of times. This chain connects TRBV5-1 to TRBJ1-2; possible D gene TRBD1, 5 bases. CDR1 SGHRS and CDR2 YFSETQ come from the germline V gene. V was pared by 0 bases and J by 3 bases, with 9 bases between. The CDR3 has 14 amino acids. The CDR3 DNA reads TGCGCCAGCAGCTTGGGACTGGGGGACTATGGCTACACCTTC. Its protein product is CASSLGLGDYGYTF.

This clonotype was seen a few times. The genes are TRBV7-2 and TRBJ2-3, with D unresolved. CDR1 and CDR2 from the germline V gene are SGHTA and FQGNSA. The CDR3 consists of 14 residues. Between the trimmed V and J ends, which lost 0 bases and 6 bases, there was a span of 10 bases. The CDR3 protein is CASSLATWQDTQYF. CDR3 nucleotide sequence: TGTGCCAGCAGCTTAGCGACCTGGCAGGATACGCAGTATTTT.

V usage is TRBV24-1 and J usage is TRBJ1-2; D is ambiguous. The CDR3 spans 14 residues. V lost 2 bases and J 0 bases, leaving 6 bases between the germline ends. Germline CDR1 KGHDR, CDR2 SFDVKD. DNA for the CDR3: TGTGCCACCAGTGATTCCGCAGCTAACTATGGCTACACCTTC. Translation gives CATSDSAANYGYTF.

This chain links TRBV4-2 with TRBJ2-4, with a tentative D call TRBD2 (7 bases). CDR3 length: 16 residues. Germline CDR1 is LGHNA and CDR2 is YNFKEQ. Trimming cost V 0 bases and J 8 bases, with 17 bases left between them. This chain's CDR3 is CASSQEWNRAGDIQYF. Here the CDR3 DNA reads TGTGCCAGCAGCCAAGAATGGAACAGGGCGGGAGACATTCAGTACTTC.

The sample holds many counts of this clonotype. The chain combines TRBV5-1 with TRBJ2-3, with a possible D match to TRBD1 (5 bases). Germline CDR1 SGHRS, CDR2 YFSETQ. This CDR3 has 15 amino acids. The ends were cut back, 0 bases at V and 0 bases at J, with 8 bases in the middle. The CDR3 loop reads CASSLGQQSTDTQYF. For the CDR3, the DNA is TGCGCCAGCAGCTTGGGACAGCAAAGCACAGATACGCAGTATTTT.

This clonotype was seen only a few times. The gene calls are TRBV3-1 and TRBJ2-5, with no clear D. Germline loops: CDR1 LGHDT, CDR2 YNNKEL (reference sequence). The CDR3 is 16 residues long. Trimming pared 4 bases from V and 0 bases from J, leaving 15 bases between. CDR3 loop: CASSPDDWSYQETQYF. CDR3 DNA: TGTGCCAGCAGCCCCGACGATTGGTCCTACCAAGAGACCCAGTACTTC.

Many counts were recorded for this clonotype. CDR3 sequence (DNA): TGTGCCAGCAGCTTCGGTTCGACAGGGTCAAATACGCAGTATTTT. Translation: CASSFGSTGSNTQYF. The chain links TRBV7-2 to TRBJ2-3, with 7 bases fitting TRBD1. The CDR3 spans 15 residues. With 3 bases clipped from V and 7 bases from J, the junction kept 10 bases outside the gene matches. CDR1 and CDR2 from the germline V gene are SGHTA and FQGNSA.

The chain couples TRBV2 to TRBJ2-5; D is unresolved. CDR1 and CDR2 (germline): SNHLY, FYNNEI. This CDR3 spans 11 amino acids. Deletions cut 4 bases from V and 6 bases from J, with 6 bases between. The CDR3 loop reads CASSVSKTQYF. The DNA for the CDR3 is TGTGCCAGCAGTGTCTCTAAGACCCAGTACTTC.

This clonotype has ten or more counts. The chain has TRBV11-2 and TRBJ2-7; tentatively, D is TRBD1 (7 bases). This CDR3 comprises 14 residues. V gave up 5 bases and J gave up 3 bases, with 14 bases separating them. Germline-derived CDR1 and CDR2 are SGHAT and FQNNGV. The CDR3 sequence: CASSASGGNYEQYF. CDR3 coding DNA: TGTGCCAGCAGCGCGTCAGGGGGGAACTACGAGCAGTACTTC. Variable domain in full (rest from reference TRBV11-2 and TRBJ2-7): EAGVAQSPRYKIIEKRQSVAFWCNPISGHATLYWYQQILGQGPKLLIQFQNNGVVDDSQLPKDRFSAERLKGVDSTLKIQPAKLEDSAVYLCASSASGGNYEQYFGPGTRLTVT.

This clonotype was observed a handful of times. V is TRBV4-3 and J is TRBJ2-2; weak D call: TRBD2 (6 bases). The length of the CDR3 is 17 residues. Germline V CDR1 and CDR2: LGHNA, YSLEER. V was clipped by 0 bases and J by 6 bases, with 17 bases between them. The CDR3 DNA reads as TGCGCCAGCAGCCAAGATATAGGACTACGGGTGTCCGGGGAGCTGTTTTTT. It specifies CASSQDIGLRVSGELFF.

This clonotype came up many times. DNA of the CDR3: TGCGCCAGCAGCCTGCAACACCCTAGTGAAAAACTGTTTTTT. This sequence encodes CASSLQHPSEKLFF. This chain uses TRBV5-1 with TRBJ1-4, with D unclear. The CDR3 totals 14 residues. The V gene lost 4 bases and the J gene lost 7 bases, with 14 bases spanning the gap. From germline, CDR1 is SGHRS and CDR2 YFSETQ.

This clonotype was seen more than once but under ten times. The V gene is TRBV28, the J gene TRBJ2-1, with 10 bases that match TRBD2. Germline CDR1 is MDHEN and CDR2 is SYDVKM. CDR3 size: 17 residues. Losses at the gene ends were 7 bases for V and 6 bases for J; bases not matched to a gene: 15. The DNA for the CDR3 is TGTGCCAGCACTCTGCGTCAGAAACTAGCGGGGTTCAATGAGCAGTTCTTC. This translates into CASTLRQKLAGFNEQFF.

This clonotype has only a few counts. The chain links TRBV18 to TRBJ1-2; D remains unclear. Germline V lookup: CDR1 KGHSH, CDR2 LQKENI. V was cut by 4 bases and J by 5 bases, with 17 bases left in between. The CDR3 has 15 residues. The DNA of the CDR3 is TGTGCCAGCTCACAAAGAACCCGGGTCGAGTATGGCTACACCTTC. Amino acids: CASSQRTRVEYGYTF.

The chain couples TRBV7-8 to TRBJ2-1; maybe TRBD1 (5 bases). This CDR3 spans 14 amino acids. Trimming pared 5 bases from V and 2 bases from J, leaving 10 bases between. The germline V gene encodes CDR1 SGHVS and CDR2 FQNEAQ. CDR3 sequence (DNA): TGTGCCAGCAGCCTAGGGGCTACCTACAATGAGCAGTTCTTC. This gives the protein CASSLGATYNEQFF.

This clonotype was counted many times. In DNA form, the CDR3 reads TGTGCCAGCAGCAAGACAGGGGGCTCCTACGAGCAGTACTTC. Protein: CASSKTGGSYEQYF. This chain joins TRBV7-2 and TRBJ2-7, with 9 bases identical to TRBD1. The CDR3 has 14 amino acids. Germline assignment: CDR1 SGHTA and CDR2 FQGNSA. V gave up 5 bases and J gave up 0 bases; unmatched junction bases: 2.

This clonotype showed up many times. This sequence joins TRBV7-2 and TRBJ1-6; 9 nucleotides align to TRBD1. V trimming: 0 bases; J trimming: 14 bases; junction bases outside the gene matches: 5. The CDR3 extends over 14 amino acids. The germline V gene has CDR1 SGHTA and CDR2 FQGNSA. The CDR3 bases are TGTGCCAGCAGCTTAGCGCATGGGACAGGGACCCTCCACTTT. Its protein is CASSLAHGTGTLHF.

In its sample, this clonotype was seen many times. A read error may produce the germline difference seen at one junction end. The chain uses TRBV6-2 or TRBV6-3 and TRBJ2-7; 8 positions match TRBD1. The CDR3 contains 12 residues. Germline V gene sequence: CDR1 MNHEY, CDR2 SVGEGT. The CDR3 is CASSDPWTGCDF. CDR3 in DNA: TGTGCCAGCAGTGACCCATGGACAGGGTGTGACTTC.